This is a list of T cell receptor beta chains from one sample in a study of cytomegalovirus exposure and HLA in healthy donors. Sequencing used immunoSEQ multiplex PCR; TCRdb keeps in-frame clones, though not all of them. The repertoire holds 150,000 to 200,000 clones, with about 81% as singletons. Sequenced: PBMCs. These receptors were obtained from a man between 18 and 35 years old in good health and CMV-seronegative. The CDR3 runs from the conserved cysteine through the conserved F or W. The D gene is left open where the match is weak. Size is omitted from some rows. Given values are once, few, many or a class for expanded clones.

j_gene	d_gene	abundance	v_gene	CDR3nt	CDR3aa
TRBJ2-7	TRBD2	-	TRBV13	TGTGCCAGCAGCCCCCGCCGCGGTAGCGGGACCCGAACTTCCTACGAGCAGTACTTC	CASSPRRGSGTRTSYEQYF
TRBJ1-2	TRBD1	-	TRBV18	TGTGCCAGCTCACCACCCGGGACAGACAACTATGGCTACACCTTC	CASSPPGTDNYGYTF
TRBJ1-2	TRBD1	-	TRBV9	TGTGCCAGCAGCGTCGGACAGGGAGACACCGGCTACACCTTC	CASSVGQGDTGYTF
TRBJ1-1	-	-	TRBV6-6	TGTGCCAGCAGTACCGGACTTCGGGCTTTCTTT	CASSTGLRAFF
TRBJ2-3	TRBD2	-	TRBV29-1	TGCAGCGTTGAAGCGCTCTCGGTGATACACGGGGGGGGGTCAGATACGCAGTATTTT	CSVEALSVIHGGGSDTQYF
TRBJ2-4	TRBD1	-	TRBV13	TGTGCCAGCAGCTTAACAGGGGAGTTGGTTCGCGCCAAAAACATTCAGTACTTC	CASSLTGELVRAKNIQYF
TRBJ1-2	TRBD1	-	TRBV27	TGTGCCAGCAGTTCTACAGGGGGCCGGGGCTACACCTTC	CASSSTGGRGYTF
TRBJ1-2	-	-	TRBV15	TGTGCCACCAGCAGAGAAGAACAGCTAACTAACTATGGCTACACCTTC	CATSREEQLTNYGYTF
TRBJ1-6	-	-	TRBV7-8	TGTGCCAGCAGCTTAGACGGAGGACCCCTCCACTTT	CASSLDGGPLHF
TRBJ2-1	-	-	TRBV30	TGTGCCTGGAGTGTATTGCGCCCGGGGGAGCAGTTCTTC	CAWSVLRPGEQFF
TRBJ1-1	-	-	TRBV12-5	TGTGCTAGTGGTCTCTATGCTGGGGGGAAGAACACTGAAGCTTTCTTT	CASGLYAGGKNTEAFF
TRBJ1-1	-	-	TRBV14	TGTGCCAGCAGCCTTGCTTGGCTGGCGAACACTGAAGCTTTCTTT	CASSLAWLANTEAFF
TRBJ1-2	-	-	TRBV5-4	TGTGCCAGCAGCTTGGAGCCGGGCAGGGAAAGTGGCTACACCTTC	CASSLEPGRESGYTF
TRBJ2-3	TRBD2	few	TRBV6-5	TGTGCCAGCAGTTGGGGCGGGGGGCCTAGGGATACGCAGTATTTT	CASSWGGGPRDTQYF
TRBJ2-7	-	few	TRBV5-1	TGCGCCAGCAGCTTGGACACGTATGAGCAGTACTTC	CASSLDTYEQYF
TRBJ1-2	TRBD1	-	TRBV7-9	TGTTCCAGCAGCTTAGGGACAGGACAGGGCTACACCTTC	CSSSLGTGQGYTF
TRBJ1-3	TRBD1	-	TRBV29-1	TGCAGCGTTTCGGGACAGGGGAACACCATATATTTT	CSVSGQGNTIYF
TRBJ1-1	-	-	TRBV2	TGTGCCAGCAGTGAAGAGGGGGTGAACACTGAAGCTTTCTTT	CASSEEGVNTEAFF
TRBJ2-7	TRBD2	-	TRBV2	TGTGCCAGCAGCGTTACCTATTCGAGCGGGAGTCAGGCGGACGAGCAGTACTTC	CASSVTYSSGSQADEQYF
TRBJ1-1	TRBD1	-	TRBV14	TGTGCCAGCAGCCTAGCGGGGGCAGGGGGAGCTTTCTTT	CASSLAGAGGAFF
TRBJ1-4	-	-	TRBV6-6	TGTGCCAGCAGTTACCCCTCTGACAGGGAAAAACTGTTTTTT	CASSYPSDREKLFF
TRBJ1-1	TRBD1	-	TRBV5-1	TGCGCCAGCAGCCAAACGCGGTTGGACAGGGGGCGAAGTACGCGAGATACTGAAGCTTTCTTT	CASSQTRLDRGRSTRDTEAFF
TRBJ2-3	TRBD2	-	TRBV9	TGTGCCAGCAGCGTAGAAGCGGGAGGGCCTGCAGATACGCAGTATTTT	CASSVEAGGPADTQYF
TRBJ2-7	-	few	TRBV5-1	TGCGCCAGCCGCCCCCAACAGGGTGCCTACGAGCAGTACTTC	CASRPQQGAYEQYF
TRBJ2-2	TRBD2	once	TRBV6-1	TGTGCCAGCAGTGAGGTGAAGGGAGGGGAACTGTTTTTT	CASSEVKGGELFF
TRBJ2-1	-	once	TRBV9	TGTGCCAGCAGGAGGGGGGGCACCGATTACAATGAGCAGTTCTTC	CASRRGGTDYNEQFF
TRBJ2-7	TRBD1	-	TRBV7-2	TGTGCCAGCAGCTTAGACCTTACAGGGGCTGTCTACGAGCAGTACTTC	CASSLDLTGAVYEQYF
TRBJ2-5	-	once	TRBV5-1	TGCGCCAGCAGCTTGGCTGGCAGCCAAGAGACCCAGTACTTC	CASSLAGSQETQYF
TRBJ1-2	-	-	TRBV7-6	TGTGCCAGCAGCCCCCGGTCGGGGTTCGGCTACACCTTC	CASSPRSGFGYTF
TRBJ1-2	-	-	TRBV27	TGTGCCAGCAGTAGGGAGAACCCTTCCTATGGCTACACCTTC	CASSRENPSYGYTF
TRBJ1-5	-	-	TRBV28	TGTGCCAGCAGTTTCTCTAAGTTAGTGGGGGAGGGGCACAATCAGCCCCAGCATTTT	CASSFSKLVGEGHNQPQHF
TRBJ2-7	TRBD1	-	TRBV27	TGTGCCAGCACTAGAGGGGACAGCCCCTACGAGCAGTACTTC	CASTRGDSPYEQYF
TRBJ1-1	-	-	TRBV7-9	TGTGCCAGCAGCTCCCAGGGTCGGGCTTTCTTT	CASSSQGRAFF